The 4 T cell receptor beta chains below come from one sample, sequenced in a study of T cell responses to AZD1222 COVID-19 vaccine. Only in-frame clones appear in the TCRdb table, and some are missing; sequencing was by immunoSEQ multiplex PCR. Of 95,000 to 150,000 clones listed, 70% to 90% were seen once; the top ten hold under 4.5%. The sequencing used peripheral blood, collected on day 0 of AZD1222 vaccination. The receptors stem from an adult in good health.

J is TRBJ1-2 and V is TRBV15; D remains unclear. CDR1 and CDR2 (germline): LNHNV, YYDKDF (reference sequence). The V gene lost 0 bases and the J gene lost 4 bases, with 12 bases spanning the gap. The CDR3 contains 15 residues. For the CDR3, the DNA is TGTGCCACCAGCAGAGATTTATCAGCACGCTATGGCTACACCTTC. As protein: CATSRDLSARYGYTF.

J is TRBJ2-7 and V is TRBV9; D possibly corresponds to TRBD2 (7 bases). The germline V gene encodes CDR1 SGDLS and CDR2 YYNGEE. CDR3 length: 15 amino acids. The V and J ends lost 3 bases and 7 bases respectively, with 20 bases between them. CDR3 nucleotide sequence: TGTGCCAGCAGCGAGGGGGTCCGGACTAGTTGGGAGCAGTACTTC. Translation gives CASSEGVRTSWEQYF.

This clone has a single count. V and J are TRBV7-3 and TRBJ2-7; 10 nucleotides line up with TRBD1. The germline V gene has CDR1 SGHTA and CDR2 FQGTGA. The CDR3 is 17 amino acids. V lost 0 bases to trimming and J lost 0 bases; unmatched junction nucleotides: 5. CDR3 DNA sequence: TGTGCCAGCAGCTTAACTGACCGGGACAGGGGCTCCTACGAGCAGTACTTC. Its translation is CASSLTDRDRGSYEQYF.

The CDR3 DNA sequence: TGCACCAGCAGCCCATACCCAGGGTGCTCCTATAATTCACCCCTCCACTTT. Translation: CTSSPYPGCSYNSPLHF. The chain employs TRBV1 and TRBJ1-6; the table's D gene call, TRBD1, was not cross checked with the DNA. TRBV1 is described as a pseudogene. This CDR3 is 17 amino acids long.